The 14 T cell receptor beta chains presented below share a single source sample, sequenced in a study of T cells after posttransplantation cyclophosphamide (dated by TCRdb to between 2015 and 2016). The method was the immunoSEQ multiplex PCR assay. TCRdb provides this immuneACCESS table in a form limited to in-frame rearrangements. Some clones are lacking; in checked studies, under half of them reflect an unresolved V gene, and why the rest are absent is not known. The sample table contains some 13,000 clones; only one count was recorded for roughly 80% of them. More than 0.95% of the sample goes to the ten largest clones. Input material: memory CD4+ T cells sorted from PBMCs. The receptors were gathered from a man between 50 and 59 years old.

This chain links TRBV19 with TRBJ1-2, with a possible D match to TRBD1 (5 bases). V was trimmed by 1 base and J by 6 bases, leaving 9 bases between them. The germline gives CDR1 LNHDA, CDR2 SQIVND (reference sequence). This CDR3 comprises 13 residues. As DNA, the CDR3 is TGTGCCAGTAGTATAGGGGCAGGGCATGGCTACACCTTC. Residues: CASSIGAGHGYTF. Supplemented by reference TRBV19 and TRBJ1-2, the full variable domain reads DGGITQSPKYLFRKEGQNVTLSCEQNLNHDAMYWYRQDPGQGLRLIYYSQIVNDFQKGDIAEGYSVSREKKESFPLTVTSAQKNPTAFYLCASSIGAGHGYTFGSGTRLTVV.

The chain links TRBV15 to TRBJ1-4, with a tentative D call TRBD1 (6 bases). The V and J ends lost 0 bases and 10 bases respectively, with 15 bases between them. The CDR3 is made up of 15 amino acids. Germline V gene sequence: CDR1 LNHNV, CDR2 YYDKDF (reference sequence). The CDR3 region has the DNA TGTGCCACCAGCAGAGATTTGGGGGCTGTAGGAAAACTGTTTTTT. Protein product: CATSRDLGAVGKLFF.

This sequence joins TRBV5-4 and TRBJ2-1; 7 bases are a match to TRBD2. Germline-derived CDR1 and CDR2 are SGHNT and YYREEE (reference sequence). The V segment lost 0 bases and the J segment 4 bases; nucleotides outside the gene matches: 10. This CDR3 is 17 amino acids long. CDR3 sequence (DNA): TGTGCCAGCAGCTTGGGGCTGACGGGGGGATATTACAATGAGCAGTTCTTC. Protein product: CASSLGLTGGYYNEQFF.

This clone is categorized as medium-sized. This chain joins TRBV2 and TRBJ2-1; TRBD2 aligns across 7 bases. Germline assignment: CDR1 SNHLY and CDR2 FYNNEI. The CDR3 is 11 residues long. Trimming took 3 bases from V and 15 from J; bases not matched to a gene: 5. Written as DNA, the CDR3 is TGTGCCAGCAGTGATGGGGGGGGTACGTTCTTC. It yields the protein CASSDGGGTFF.

The chain couples TRBV19 to TRBJ2-1, with 7 bases aligning to TRBD1. V lost 7 bases and J lost 1; bases outside the gene matches: 7. Germline CDR1 and CDR2: LNHDA and SQIVND (reference sequence). This CDR3 is 15 amino acids long. The CDR3 coding sequence is TGTGCCAGTAACAGGGGCGCCCAGTCCTACAATGAGCAGTTCTTC. Translating gives CASNRGAQSYNEQFF.

The chain couples TRBV6-6 to TRBJ1-2; D is possibly TRBD1 (5 bases). Germline CDR1 reads MNHNY; CDR2 reads SVGAGI (reference sequence). The V and J ends lost 7 bases and 4 bases respectively, with 16 bases between them. This CDR3 region has 14 residues. As DNA, the CDR3 is TGTGCCAGCACCCCCTCGACAGCCACCTATGGCTACACCTTC. It is translated as CASTPSTATYGYTF.

This clone appeared a few times. The rearrangement joins TRBV6-5 to TRBJ1-2; 10 nucleotides line up with TRBD1. From germline, CDR1 is MNHEY and CDR2 SVGAGI. The CDR3 is made up of 13 amino acids. J was trimmed by 7 bases and V by 10 bases; bases with no gene match: 9. Here the CDR3 reads CATRGQGVGGYTF. The CDR3 coding sequence is TGTGCCACTCGAGGACAGGGGGTTGGTGGCTACACCTTC.

The rearrangement links TRBV4-1 to TRBJ1-1; D is unclear. V was trimmed by 4 bases and J by 9 bases, leaving 15 bases between them. The CDR3 sequence is 13 residues long. CDR1 is MGHRA and CDR2 is YSYEKL in the germline V gene. This CDR3 reads CASSLLIGEKAFF. The CDR3 DNA follows: TGCGCCAGCAGCCTTCTTATCGGAGAAAAAGCTTTCTTT.

The table lists this clone with a few counts. CDR3 residues: CSVESGDIGPTYEQYF. As DNA, the CDR3 is TGCAGCGTTGAGAGTGGGGACATTGGGCCTACCTACGAGCAGTACTTC. This chain connects TRBV29-1 to TRBJ2-7; possible D gene TRBD1, 6 bases. V was cut by 3 bases and J by 2 bases, with 20 bases left in between. This CDR3 comprises 16 residues. CDR1 and CDR2 from the germline V gene are SQVTM and ANQGSEA.

The chain joins TRBV2 to TRBJ1-1; D gene uncertain. CDR3 length: 13 residues. The germline CDR1 and CDR2 sequences are SNHLY and FYNNEI. Deletions cut 0 bases from V and 7 bases from J, with 9 bases between. CDR3 residues: CASSEAEGHEAFF. The CDR3, as DNA: TGTGCCAGCAGTGAAGCCGAGGGTCATGAAGCTTTCTTT.

This clone was counted a single time. This chain uses TRBV5-1 with TRBJ1-1; D gene uncertain. Germline values: CDR1 SGHRS, CDR2 YFSETQ. This CDR3 has 15 amino acids. Trimming took off 0 bases at V and 1 base at J, with 10 bases between the two ends. The CDR3 DNA follows: TGCGCCAGCAGCTTGGCGGCGGGTGGGAACACTGAAGCTTTCTTT. Translation: CASSLAAGGNTEAFF.

The chain links TRBV18 to TRBJ1-2, with 7 bases matching TRBD1. In germline, CDR1 is KGHSH, CDR2 LQKENI. V shed 3 bases and J 4 bases; nucleotides not matched to a gene: 5. The CDR3 has 14 residues. The CDR3 coding sequence is TGTGCCAGCTCACCCGCGGGGACAGCCTATGGCTACACCTTC. The encoded protein is CASSPAGTAYGYTF. Looking up the rest from reference TRBV18 and TRBJ1-2 gives the full variable domain: NAGVMQNPRHLVRRRGQEARLRCSPMKGHSHVYWYRQLPEEGLKFMVYLQKENIIDESGMPKERFSAEFPKEGPSILRIQQVVRGDSAAYFCASSPAGTAYGYTFGSGTRLTVV.

This clone turned up a few times. Other DNA variants within this sample encode the same CDR3. The chain links TRBV7-2 to TRBJ2-5; 7 nucleotides agree with TRBD1. The CDR3 loop spans 14 amino acids. Germline V gene lookup returns CDR1 SGHTA and CDR2 FQGNSA. V shed 0 bases and J 3 bases; nucleotides not matched to a gene: 1. Here the CDR3 DNA reads TGTGCCAGCAGCTTAGCAGGGACAGAAGAGACCCAGTACTTC. Translation gives CASSLAGTEETQYF.

This chain uses TRBV6-1 with TRBJ1-5; 9 nucleotides agree with TRBD1. Per germline, CDR1 MNHNS and CDR2 SASEGT. The V gene end was trimmed by 6 bases and the J gene end by 2 bases; junction bases not matched to a gene: 5. The CDR3 contains 15 residues. The CDR3 protein is CASRDRGGGNQPQHF. CDR3 in DNA: TGTGCCAGCAGGGACAGGGGAGGGGGCAATCAGCCCCAGCATTTT.